The 28 T cell receptor beta chains listed next were all sequenced from one sample in a study of T-cell reconstitution after alpha-beta-depleted transplantation in children. The authors prepared the TCRbeta library with unique molecular identifiers. TCRdb ran MiXCR on the PCR reads and lists one entry per CDR3 protein. The repertoire consists of about 600,000 distinct CDR3 sequences, with roughly 10% occurring once and the leading ten covering roughly 4%. Sequences were derived from PBMCs from the stem cell graft donor, sampled from the stem cell graft. All receptors come from a human donor who donated a stem cell graft to a child with acute myeloid leukemia.

The chain combines TRBV25-1 with TRBJ1-2; TRBD1 might be the D (5 bases). The germline gives CDR1 MGHDK, CDR2 SYGVNS. Trimming shortened V by 6 bases and J by 3 bases, and 14 bases separated the two germline ends. The CDR3 contains 14 residues. In DNA, the CDR3 is TGTGCCAGCAGCCTGACGGGGGTGGACTATGGCTACACCTTC. This sequence encodes CASSLTGVDYGYTF.

In this sample, this clonotype turned up a few times. The V call is TRBV24-1, the J call TRBJ2-1; TRBD1 matches 10 bases. This CDR3 has 16 residues. J was trimmed by 8 bases and V by 4 bases; bases with no gene match: 10. From germline, CDR1 is KGHDR and CDR2 SFDVKD. The CDR3 DNA reads as TGTGCCACCAGTGACCGTTCGACAGGGGGCCTCGATGAGCAGTTCTTC. This encodes CATSDRSTGGLDEQFF.

The table lists this clonotype with many counts. V and J are TRBV20-1 and TRBJ2-5, with D possibly TRBD2 on 6 matching bases. V lost 2 bases, J lost 2 bases, and 9 bases lay in between. Germline lookup yields CDR1 DFQATT and CDR2 SNEGSKA (reference sequence). This CDR3 has 13 amino acids. The CDR3 is CSARLSGQETQYF. DNA of the CDR3: TGCAGTGCTAGACTTAGCGGACAAGAGACCCAGTACTTC.

The gene calls are TRBV6-1 and TRBJ2-5, with a possible D match to TRBD2 (6 bases). CDR3 length equals 14 residues. CDR1 MNHNS and CDR2 SASEGT come from the germline V gene. V lost 7 bases and J lost 5, with 17 bases in between. This CDR3 reads CASTDLGLEETQYF. For the CDR3, the DNA is TGTGCCAGCACCGACCTGGGACTCGAGGAGACCCAGTACTTC.

The chain links TRBV29-1 to TRBJ2-5; a possible D gene is TRBD2 (6 bases). The CDR3 runs to 17 residues. V was shortened by 5 bases and J by 5 bases, with 27 bases between the two germline ends. Looked up from germline, CDR1 is SQVTM and CDR2 is ANQGSEA. As DNA, the CDR3 is TGCAGCGTTACAATCAGCAGTTTAAGGGGCGCGGGGGAGACCCAGTACTTC. It codes for CSVTISSLRGAGETQYF.

Only a few counts were recorded for this clonotype. The chain is built from TRBV12-3 or TRBV12-4 and TRBJ2-7, with TRBD1 identical over 11 bases. Trimming cost V 7 bases and J 4 bases; bases outside gene matches: 12. This CDR3 has 16 amino acids. This CDR3 is CASNGGGGTGGYEQYF. In DNA form, the CDR3 reads TGTGCCAGCAACGGGGGTGGGGGGACAGGGGGGTACGAGCAGTACTTC.

This clonotype was recorded many times. CDR3 in amino acids: CSVALAEQFF. CDR3 sequence (DNA): TGCAGCGTTGCACTAGCGGAGCAGTTCTTC. The chain couples TRBV29-1 to TRBJ2-1; 7 bases are shared with TRBD2. The V gene end was trimmed by 4 bases and the J gene end by 10 bases; junction bases not matched to a gene: 1. This CDR3 has 10 residues. Germline V lookup: CDR1 SQVTM, CDR2 ANQGSEA.

This clonotype occurred many times. V usage is TRBV14 and J usage is TRBJ2-3; the D is unclear. The CDR3 consists of 16 residues. The germline gives CDR1 SGHDN, CDR2 FVKESK. V lost 3 bases and J 1 base, leaving 14 bases between the germline ends. In nucleotides, the CDR3 is TGTGCCAGCAGCCATTACGAAAGAGCCGGCACAGATACGCAGTATTTT. Amino acids: CASSHYERAGTDTQYF.

The rearrangement uses TRBV12-3 or TRBV12-4 and TRBJ2-5; TRBD1 agrees at 9 bases. The junction had 2 bases not matched to a gene; V was cut back by 5 bases and J by 1 base. The CDR3 sequence is 14 residues long. CDR3 nucleotides: TGTGCCAGCAGTGGGGACAGGGTCCAAGAGACCCAGTACTTC. Translated, it gives CASSGDRVQETQYF.

In this sample, this clonotype turned up a few times. This chain joins TRBV3-1 and TRBJ2-7; 7 positions agree with TRBD2. V was clipped by 3 bases and J by 4 bases; unmatched bases: 6. The CDR3 runs to 14 residues. Germline CDR1 is LGHDT and CDR2 is YNNKEL (reference sequence). CDR3 coding DNA: TGTGCCAGCAGCCATACCAGCGGGATTTACGAGCAGTACTTC. This codes for CASSHTSGIYEQYF.

The rearrangement uses TRBV5-1 and TRBJ2-5; TRBD2 agrees at 7 bases. The CDR3 covers 15 residues. The trim removed 0 bases at V and 3 bases at J, leaving 5 bases unmatched. Germline CDR1 reads SGHRS; CDR2 reads YFSETQ. This CDR3 reads CASSLAPGLKETQYF. The CDR3 nucleotides are TGCGCCAGCAGCTTGGCTCCGGGACTAAAAGAGACCCAGTACTTC.

This clonotype came up a few times. The V call is TRBV7-8, the J call TRBJ1-5; D gene ambiguous. Trimming stripped 1 base from V and 4 bases from J, with 17 bases between. CDR1 is SGHVS, CDR2 FQNEAQ, per germline. The CDR3 is 17 amino acids. The CDR3: CASSLVVGMRLNQPQHF. DNA for the CDR3: TGTGCCAGCAGCTTAGTGGTGGGGATGCGTCTTAATCAGCCCCAGCATTTT.

This clonotype was observed at least ten times. In DNA form, the CDR3 reads TGTGCCAGCAGGGATCCGGGCGCGAACACCATATATTTT. As protein: CASRDPGANTIYF. This sequence joins TRBV6-1 and TRBJ1-3; D is undetermined. The CDR3 spans 13 residues. The germline V gene has CDR1 MNHNS and CDR2 SASEGT. Trimming shortened V by 6 bases and J by 7 bases, and 13 bases separated the two germline ends.

This clonotype occurred a few times. V is TRBV6-2 or TRBV6-3 and J is TRBJ1-6; 9 bases line up with TRBD1. In germline, CDR1 is MNHEY, CDR2 SVGEGT. CDR3 size: 15 residues. Trimming at V came to 2 bases and at J to 11 bases, leaving 7 bases not matched to a gene. The CDR3 loop reads CASSYRGQGETPLHF. In DNA form, the CDR3 reads TGTGCCAGCAGTTACAGGGGACAGGGTGAGACACCCCTCCACTTT.

The sample holds a few counts of this clonotype. The chain uses TRBV5-6 and TRBJ1-5; 7 bases agree with TRBD1. Germline loops: CDR1 SGHDT, CDR2 YYEEEE. This CDR3 is built from 15 residues. V was pared by 4 bases and J by 5 bases, with 9 bases of the junction left unmatched. CDR3 bases: TGTGCCAGCAGCGGGGGACAGCGACCCGATCAGCCCCAGCATTTT. Translated, it gives CASSGGQRPDQPQHF.

This clonotype was counted many times. The CDR3 is CASLTGGTDTQYF. DNA of the CDR3: TGTGCCAGCTTGACAGGGGGCACAGATACGCAGTATTTT. The chain uses TRBV7-2 and TRBJ2-3, with 8 bases identical to TRBD1. The CDR3 is 13 residues long. Germline V gene sequence: CDR1 SGHTA, CDR2 FQGNSA. Losses at the gene ends were 8 bases for V and 1 base for J; bases not matched to a gene: 2.

This clonotype was counted ten times or more. The chain is built from TRBV29-1 and TRBJ2-3; 9 bases are shared with TRBD2. This CDR3 is 15 amino acids long. Germline CDR1 reads SQVTM; CDR2 reads ANQGSEA. Trimming at V came to 2 bases and at J to 3 bases, leaving 6 bases not matched to a gene. CDR3 protein: CSVELAGDMTDTQYF. In DNA form, the CDR3 reads TGCAGCGTTGAATTAGCGGGAGATATGACAGATACGCAGTATTTT.

This clonotype was found a few times. The chain uses TRBV29-1 and TRBJ2-7, with D uncertain. The CDR3 loop spans 12 amino acids. CDR1 and CDR2 (germline): SQVTM, ANQGSEA. CDR3 sequence reads: CSVKRSADEQYF. CDR3 DNA sequence: TGCAGTGTCAAAAGAAGCGCTGACGAGCAGTACTTC.

Concerning this clonotype: A junction end diverges from the germline sequence, so it may reflect a read error. The gene calls are TRBV7-9 and TRBJ1-5; D uncertain. Germline CDR1 reads SEHNR; CDR2 reads FQNEAQ (reference sequence). This CDR3 is built from 14 residues. As DNA, the CDR3 is TGTGCCAGCAGCCTACCGGGAGGCAATCATCCCCAGCATTTT. Translating gives CASSLPGGNHPQHF.

The count of this clonotype is one. The rearrangement links TRBV13 to TRBJ2-1; 12 positions agree with TRBD2. V shed 4 bases, J shed 6 bases, and the junction held 10 bases outside the gene matches. Germline CDR1 reads PRHDT; CDR2 reads FYEKMQ (reference sequence). There are 17 residues in the CDR3. Here the CDR3 reads CASSSFLTSGSFNEQFF. As DNA, the CDR3 is TGTGCCAGCAGCTCCTTCTTGACTAGCGGGAGTTTCAATGAGCAGTTCTTC.

This clonotype has only one observation. The chain couples TRBV6-2 or TRBV6-3 to TRBJ2-7; no reliable D call. V gave up 0 bases and J gave up 2 bases, with 17 bases separating them. The CDR3 has 17 residues. From germline, CDR1 is MNHEY and CDR2 SVGEGT. The CDR3 sequence is CASSYSLVLAATYEQYF. The CDR3 coding sequence is TGTGCCAGCAGTTACTCGTTGGTATTGGCGGCCACCTACGAGCAGTACTTC.

The gene calls are TRBV9 and TRBJ2-7; TRBD2 agrees at 13 bases. This CDR3 contains 17 residues. Germline V gene data show CDR1 as SGDLS and CDR2 as YYNGEE. J lost 2 bases, V lost 3 bases, and 8 bases had no gene match. For the CDR3, the DNA is TGTGCCAGCAGCGCCGGACTAGCGGGAGTGAAAGCCTACGAGCAGTACTTC. This translates into CASSAGLAGVKAYEQYF.

The chain links TRBV12-3 or TRBV12-4 to TRBJ2-3, with D tentatively TRBD2 (6 bases). The CDR3 contains 16 residues. V lost 3 bases and J 2 bases, leaving 15 bases between the germline ends. Written as DNA, the CDR3 is TGTGCCAGCAGTTTTAGCGGACAACGATTCACAGATACGCAGTATTTT. The encoded protein is CASSFSGQRFTDTQYF.

This clonotype was seen a few times. J is TRBJ2-5 and V is TRBV20-1; perhaps TRBD2 as D (7 bases). From germline, CDR1 is DFQATT and CDR2 SNEGSKA (reference sequence). This CDR3 has 14 amino acids. V lost 5 bases, J lost 5 bases, and 18 bases lay in between. CDR3 DNA sequence: TGCAGTGCTCGCAGATTGGGGGGGCTCGAGACCCAGTACTTC. Translated: CSARRLGGLETQYF.

In this sample, this clonotype turned up once. The chain links TRBV5-1 to TRBJ1-1, with 7 bases identical to TRBD1. This CDR3 region has 15 residues. Germline CDR1 reads SGHRS; CDR2 reads YFSETQ. V dropped 4 bases and J dropped 4; count of bases not matched to a gene: 10. The CDR3 loop is CASSPWGRGTTEAFF. In DNA, the CDR3 is TGCGCCAGCAGCCCGTGGGGCAGGGGGACCACTGAAGCTTTCTTT.

At least ten counts were recorded for this clonotype. The rearrangement uses TRBV29-1 and TRBJ2-3; 7 bases are a match to TRBD1. From germline, CDR1 is SQVTM and CDR2 ANQGSEA. The CDR3 spans 12 residues. Losses at the gene ends were 6 bases for V and 6 bases for J; bases not matched to a gene: 6. The CDR3 bases are TGCAGCGTAGACAGGGTCTCGGATACGCAGTATTTT. Encoded protein: CSVDRVSDTQYF.

CDR3 loop: CATSRELAGGIGELFF. DNA of the CDR3: TGTGCCACCAGCAGAGAACTAGCGGGAGGGATCGGGGAGCTGTTTTTT. This chain uses TRBV15 with TRBJ2-2, with TRBD2 identical over 13 bases. The V gene's germline CDR1 is LNHNV and CDR2 YYDKDF (reference sequence). This CDR3 is 16 amino acids long. V lost 0 bases to trimming and J lost 7 bases; unmatched junction nucleotides: 2.

Ten or more counts support this clonotype. This chain connects TRBV7-2 to TRBJ1-6, with D unresolved. The CDR3 has 12 residues. V lost 5 bases and J lost 6, with 5 bases in between. CDR1 is SGHTA and CDR2 is FQGNSA in the germline V gene. The CDR3 DNA reads TGTGCCAGCAGCCCCTTTAATTCACCCCTCCACTTT. Protein product: CASSPFNSPLHF.